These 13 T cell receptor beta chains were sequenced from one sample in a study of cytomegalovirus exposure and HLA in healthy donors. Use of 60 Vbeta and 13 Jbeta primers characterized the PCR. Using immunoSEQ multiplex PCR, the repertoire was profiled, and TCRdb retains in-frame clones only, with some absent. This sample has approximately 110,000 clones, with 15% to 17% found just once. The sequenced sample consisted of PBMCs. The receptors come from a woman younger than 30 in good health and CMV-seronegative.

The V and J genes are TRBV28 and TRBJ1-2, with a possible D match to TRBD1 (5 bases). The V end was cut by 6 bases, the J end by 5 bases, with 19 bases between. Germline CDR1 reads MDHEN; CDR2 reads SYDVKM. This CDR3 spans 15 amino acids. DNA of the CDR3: TGTGCCAGCAGCGAGCGGGACGGAGGATTTTATGGCTACACCTTC. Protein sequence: CASSERDGGFYGYTF.

The CDR3 is CASSRGLEAFF. In DNA, the CDR3 is TGTGCCAGCAGCAGGGGTTTGGAAGCTTTCTTT. The chain joins TRBV28 to TRBJ1-1; D perhaps matches TRBD1 (6 bases). V lost 6 bases and J lost 8, with 10 bases in between. The CDR3 totals 11 residues. Germline assignment: CDR1 MDHEN and CDR2 SYDVKM.

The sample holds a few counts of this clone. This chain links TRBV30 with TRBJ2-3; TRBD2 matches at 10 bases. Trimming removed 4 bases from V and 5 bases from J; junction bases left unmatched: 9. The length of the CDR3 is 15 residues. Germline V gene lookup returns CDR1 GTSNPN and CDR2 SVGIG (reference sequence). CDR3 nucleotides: TGTGCCTGGAATAGGCTAGCGGGAGATATAGATACGCAGTATTTT. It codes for CAWNRLAGDIDTQYF.

CDR3 bases: TGCGCCAGCCGTACAGGCCCAACTAATGAAAAACTGTTTTTT. It is translated as CASRTGPTNEKLFF. This sequence joins TRBV5-1 and TRBJ1-4, with D perhaps matching TRBD1 (5 bases). The CDR3 sequence is 14 residues long. Deletions cut 7 bases from V and 0 bases from J, with 10 bases between. Germline values: CDR1 SGHRS, CDR2 YFSETQ.

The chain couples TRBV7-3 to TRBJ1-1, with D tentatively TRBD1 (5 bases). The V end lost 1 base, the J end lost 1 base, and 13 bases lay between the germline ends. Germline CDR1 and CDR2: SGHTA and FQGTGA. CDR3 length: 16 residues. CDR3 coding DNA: TGTGCCAGCAGCTTAATCGTGGCAGGGCCGAACACTGAAGCTTTCTTT. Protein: CASSLIVAGPNTEAFF.

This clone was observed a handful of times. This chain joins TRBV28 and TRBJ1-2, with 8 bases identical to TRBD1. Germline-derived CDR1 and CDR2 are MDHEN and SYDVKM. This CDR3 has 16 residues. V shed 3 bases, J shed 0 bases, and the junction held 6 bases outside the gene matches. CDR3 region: CASSLGRTGTNYGYTF. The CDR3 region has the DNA TGTGCCAGCAGTTTGGGGCGGACAGGGACTAACTATGGCTACACCTTC.

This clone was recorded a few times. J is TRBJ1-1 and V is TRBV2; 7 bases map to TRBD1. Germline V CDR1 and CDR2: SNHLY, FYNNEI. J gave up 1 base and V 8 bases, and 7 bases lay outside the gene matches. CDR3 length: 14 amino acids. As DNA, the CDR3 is TGTGCCAGCCCACTCAGACAGGGGAACACTGAAGCTTTCTTT. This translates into CASPLRQGNTEAFF.

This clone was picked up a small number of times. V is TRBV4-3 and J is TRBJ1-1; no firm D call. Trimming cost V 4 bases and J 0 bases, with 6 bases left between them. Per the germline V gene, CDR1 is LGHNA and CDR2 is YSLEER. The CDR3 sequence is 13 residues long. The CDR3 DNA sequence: TGCGCCAGCAGCCGAGCCCTGAACACTGAAGCTTTCTTT. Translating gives CASSRALNTEAFF.

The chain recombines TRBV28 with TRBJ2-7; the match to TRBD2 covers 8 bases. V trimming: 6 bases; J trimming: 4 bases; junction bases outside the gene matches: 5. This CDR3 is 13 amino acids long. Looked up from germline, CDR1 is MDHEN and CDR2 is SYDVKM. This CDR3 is CASSPGTRYEQYF. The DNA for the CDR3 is TGTGCCAGCAGCCCCGGGACTAGGTACGAGCAGTACTTC.

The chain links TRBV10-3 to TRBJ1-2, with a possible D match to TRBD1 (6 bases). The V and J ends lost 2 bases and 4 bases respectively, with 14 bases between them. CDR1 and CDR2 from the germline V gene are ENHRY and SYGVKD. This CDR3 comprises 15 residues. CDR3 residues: CAISEGIGQLYGYTF. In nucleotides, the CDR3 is TGTGCCATCAGTGAGGGGATTGGACAGCTCTATGGCTACACCTTC.

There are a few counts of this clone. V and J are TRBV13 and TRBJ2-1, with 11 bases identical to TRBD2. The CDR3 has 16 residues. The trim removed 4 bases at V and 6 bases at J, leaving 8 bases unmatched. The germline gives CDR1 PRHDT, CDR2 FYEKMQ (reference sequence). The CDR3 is CASSSAGLAGFNEQFF. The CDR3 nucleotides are TGTGCCAGCAGCTCGGCTGGACTAGCGGGCTTCAATGAGCAGTTCTTC. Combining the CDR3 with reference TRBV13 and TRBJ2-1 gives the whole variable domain AAGVIQSPRHLIKEKRETATLKCYPIPRHDTVYWYQQGPGQDPQFLISFYEKMQSDKGSIPDRFSAQQFSDYHSELNMSSLELGDSALYFCASSSAGLAGFNEQFFGPGTRLTVL.

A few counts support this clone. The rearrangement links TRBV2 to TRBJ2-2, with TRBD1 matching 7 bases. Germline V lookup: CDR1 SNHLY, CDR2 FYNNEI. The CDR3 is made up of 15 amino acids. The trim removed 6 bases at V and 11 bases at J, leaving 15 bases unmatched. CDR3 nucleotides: TGTGCCAGCAGAGGGGGCAGGGCCTTCGCGGCCGAGCTGTTTTTT. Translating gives CASRGGRAFAAELFF.

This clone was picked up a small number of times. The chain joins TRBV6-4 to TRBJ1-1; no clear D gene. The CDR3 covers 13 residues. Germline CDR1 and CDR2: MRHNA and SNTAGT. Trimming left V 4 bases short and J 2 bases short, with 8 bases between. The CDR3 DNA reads TGTGCCAGCAGTGCAGTGATCAACACTGAAGCTTTCTTT. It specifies CASSAVINTEAFF.